This T cell receptor (beta chain) derives from a study of regulatory T cells in long-lasting Graves disease. Time point indicated: persistent/refractory GD, antithyroid drugs over 5 years with positive TRAb. PBMC-derived RNA was used for the TCR library. Peripheral blood, roughly 10 milliliters of it, was drawn into EDTA tubes. Construction of TCR beta libraries relied on iRepertoire HTBI primers and on Arm-PCR targeting CDR3 regions. TCRdb reprocessed the multiplex PCR reads via MiXCR and lists one record per CDR3 protein. Among some 450,000 distinct CDR3 sequences listed, around 20% were seen once. This clonotype appeared a few times. The CDR3 has 14 amino acids. CDR1 and CDR2 from the germline V gene are SGHRS and YFSETQ. Losses at the gene ends were 5 bases for V and 3 bases for J; bases not matched to a gene: 5.

The chain combines TRBV5-1 with TRBJ2-5; 9 bases fit TRBD2. This clonotype originated in a female donor with Graves disease. Material: peripheral blood mononuclear cells (PBMCs), obtained when the disease was refractory, from a patient treated with antithyroid drugs. The CDR3 loop reads CASSGPSGEETQYF. In nucleotides, the CDR3 is TGCGCCAGCAGTGGTCCTAGCGGGGAAGAGACCCAGTACTTC.